Presented here are 14 T cell receptor beta chains from one specimen sequenced in a study of OX40 agonist ivuxolimab in advanced cancers. Using immunoSEQ multiplex PCR, the repertoire was profiled, and TCRdb retains in-frame clones only, with some absent. Of tens of thousands of clones in the sample, more than 75% were seen once. Source: CD4+ or CD8+ T cells sorted from blood, taken in a trial of the OX40 agonist ivuxolimab. Every receptor here comes from an adult with an advanced solid tumor such as melanoma, head and neck, liver or kidney cancer.

This chain connects TRBV11-2 to TRBJ2-1; the D gene is possibly TRBD2 (5 bases). The CDR3 extends over 15 amino acids. The germline V gene has CDR1 SGHAT and CDR2 FQNNGV. The V end was cut by 2 bases, the J end by 2 bases, with 10 bases between. The CDR3 region is CASSLLAGPYNEQFF. CDR3 in DNA: TGTGCCAGCAGCTTACTGGCGGGCCCCTACAATGAGCAGTTCTTC.

This chain joins TRBV14 and TRBJ2-7; D may be TRBD2 (6 bases). Trimming shortened V by 8 bases and J by 1 base, and 9 bases separated the two germline ends. Germline V gene sequence: CDR1 SGHDN, CDR2 FVKESK. The CDR3 runs 12 residues. The CDR3 DNA sequence: TGTGCCAGCGGGACTTCTTCCTACGAGCAGTACTTC. Residues: CASGTSSYEQYF.

V and J are TRBV5-6 and TRBJ1-2; D might be TRBD1 (6 bases). This CDR3 region has 14 residues. Germline V gene lookup returns CDR1 SGHDT and CDR2 YYEEEE. V lost 4 bases to trimming and J lost 3 bases, with 13 bases between them. The CDR3 DNA reads TGTGCCAGCAGCCCAGGGGCGCGGTACTATGGCTACACCTTC. Protein: CASSPGARYYGYTF.

This chain joins TRBV5-1 and TRBJ2-3; 7 positions agree with TRBD1. CDR1 and CDR2 from the germline V gene are SGHRS and YFSETQ. The length of the CDR3 is 16 residues. V lost 0 bases, J lost 2 bases, and 6 bases stayed unmatched. CDR3 in DNA: TGCGCCAGCAGCTTGGGGGCAGGGGGTTTCACAGATACGCAGTATTTT. This gives the protein CASSLGAGGFTDTQYF. Drawing the rest from reference TRBV5-1 and TRBJ2-3, the complete variable domain is KAGVTQTPRYLIKTRGQQVTLSCSPISGHRSVSWYQQTPGQGLQFLFEYFSETQRNKGNFPGRFSGRQFSNSRSEMNVSTLELGDSALYLCASSLGAGGFTDTQYFGPGTRLTVL.

This clone has just one count. This chain links TRBV14 with TRBJ1-2; D is ambiguous. Germline V gene data show CDR1 as SGHDN and CDR2 as FVKESK. The CDR3 has 12 residues. Trimming took 3 bases from V and 4 from J, leaving 6 bases between them. The CDR3 bases are TGTGCCAGCAGCCAGGCTCGCTATGGCTACACCTTC. It specifies CASSQARYGYTF.

The chain is built from TRBV5-6 and TRBJ2-1; D unclear. Germline V lookup: CDR1 SGHDT, CDR2 YYEEEE. V shed 1 base and J shed 1 base, with 9 bases lying between them. This CDR3 has 15 amino acids. The CDR3 nucleotides are TGTGCCAGCAGCTTGCAGCAGCAATCCTACAATGAGCAGTTCTTC. Amino acids: CASSLQQQSYNEQFF.

The J gene is TRBJ2-2, the V gene TRBV5-1, with D uncertain. Germline-derived CDR1 and CDR2 are SGHRS and YFSETQ. The V and J ends lost 1 base and 7 bases respectively, with 5 bases between them. This CDR3 comprises 12 residues. The CDR3 here is CASSLNRGELFF. As DNA, the CDR3 is TGCGCCAGCAGCTTGAATCGCGGGGAGCTGTTTTTT.

The rearrangement links TRBV11-2 to TRBJ2-1; a possible D gene is TRBD2 (6 bases). Germline CDR1 is SGHAT and CDR2 is FQNNGV. V lost 4 bases to trimming and J lost 7 bases, with 17 bases between them. CDR3 length: 15 amino acids. The CDR3 is CASSSHGGLTNEQFF. As DNA, the CDR3 is TGTGCCAGCAGCTCCCATGGAGGGTTAACGAATGAGCAGTTCTTC.

The genes are TRBV5-4 and TRBJ2-7; D gene unclear. CDR3 size: 17 residues. Germline V CDR1 and CDR2: SGHNT, YYREEE (reference sequence). V dropped 0 bases and J dropped 5 bases, with 21 bases sitting between them. The CDR3 protein is CASSLAVRRTSQNEQYF. The CDR3 DNA is TGTGCCAGCAGCTTGGCGGTTAGGCGAACCTCCCAGAACGAGCAGTACTTC.

The V call is TRBV29-1, the J call TRBJ2-7; D is undetermined. Trimming removed 3 bases at V and 2 bases at J, with 11 bases between. In germline, CDR1 is SQVTM, CDR2 ANQGSEA. This CDR3 contains 13 residues. The CDR3 bases are TGCAGCGTTGAGTACGGCCGTGCCTACGAGCAGTACTTC. Its translation: CSVEYGRAYEQYF.

This clone showed up just once. V and J are TRBV5-1 and TRBJ1-1; no definite D call. V dropped 2 bases and J dropped 0 bases, with 5 bases sitting between them. This CDR3 spans 13 amino acids. Per the germline V gene, CDR1 is SGHRS and CDR2 is YFSETQ. In DNA form, the CDR3 reads TGCGCCAGCAGCTTCGGCCTGAACACTGAAGCTTTCTTT. Translating it yields CASSFGLNTEAFF.

This chain connects TRBV28 to TRBJ1-1; 8 bases agree with TRBD1. Germline assignment: CDR1 MDHEN and CDR2 SYDVKM. The CDR3 extends over 14 amino acids. The V segment lost 2 bases and the J segment 11 bases; nucleotides outside the gene matches: 10. CDR3 loop: CASSLDLLDRVAFF. The CDR3 DNA is TGTGCCAGCAGTTTAGACCTCCTGGACAGGGTTGCTTTCTTT.

V and J are TRBV19 and TRBJ1-5; tentatively, D is TRBD1 (5 bases). The CDR3 extends over 14 amino acids. Germline-derived CDR1 and CDR2 are LNHDA and SQIVND (reference sequence). Trimming removed 3 bases at V and 1 base at J, with 7 bases between. In nucleotides, the CDR3 is TGTGCCAGTAGTATGTGGGACAGCAATCAGCCCCAGCATTTT. This gives the protein CASSMWDSNQPQHF.

This chain links TRBV27 with TRBJ1-2; D not resolved. The CDR3 runs 12 residues. Germline assignment: CDR1 MNHEY and CDR2 SMNVEV (reference sequence). V was clipped by 5 bases and J by 7 bases, with 11 bases between them. The CDR3 loop is CASSPISGGYTF. CDR3 bases: TGTGCCAGCAGTCCAATCTCCGGTGGCTACACCTTC.